A single sample is the source of the 17 T cell receptor beta chains below, sequenced in a study of cytomegalovirus exposure and HLA in healthy donors. Sequencing used immunoSEQ multiplex PCR; TCRdb keeps in-frame clones, though not all of them. This table has around 170,000 clones, more than 75% appearing once. The sample consisted of PBMCs. Receptors were obtained from a man between 18 and 29 years old in good health and CMV-seronegative.

The V and J genes are TRBV5-1 and TRBJ2-5; D uncertain. Per germline, CDR1 SGHRS and CDR2 YFSETQ. The ends were cut back, 3 bases at V and 2 bases at J, with 8 bases in the middle. The CDR3 loop spans 13 amino acids. The CDR3 loop reads CASSSGSQETQYF. CDR3 nucleotide sequence: TGCGCCAGCAGCTCCGGTTCACAAGAGACCCAGTACTTC.

This rearrangement joins TRBV5-4 to TRBJ1-2; TRBD1 is a possible D gene (6 bases). Germline V gives CDR1 SGHNT, CDR2 YYREEE (reference sequence). V dropped 0 bases and J dropped 2 bases, with 8 bases sitting between them. The CDR3 has 14 residues. Here the CDR3 reads CASSLATGNYGYTF. The DNA of the CDR3 is TGTGCCAGCAGCTTGGCCACAGGGAACTATGGCTACACCTTC.

This clone was picked up a small number of times. The chain uses TRBV27 and TRBJ1-4, with D tentatively TRBD1 (6 bases). Germline-derived CDR1 and CDR2 are MNHEY and SMNVEV (reference sequence). V gave up 3 bases and J gave up 3 bases, with 8 bases separating them. The CDR3 covers 14 residues. CDR3 loop: CASSLNRANEKLFF. The DNA of the CDR3 is TGTGCCAGCAGTTTGAACAGGGCTAATGAAAAACTGTTTTTT.

The J gene is TRBJ1-3, the V gene TRBV6-5, with D unresolved. Germline assignment: CDR1 MNHEY and CDR2 SVGAGI. This CDR3 contains 13 residues. V dropped 2 bases and J dropped 4 bases, with 6 bases sitting between them. The chain's CDR3 is CASSYLSGNTIYF. The CDR3 nucleotides are TGTGCCAGCAGTTACCTGTCCGGAAACACCATATATTTT.

In its sample, this clone was seen once. The rearrangement links TRBV28 to TRBJ1-3; TRBD1 might be the D (5 bases). This CDR3 comprises 13 residues. Per germline, CDR1 MDHEN and CDR2 SYDVKM. Trimming left V 3 bases short and J 7 bases short, with 10 bases between. CDR3 region: CASSFQGGNTIYF. CDR3 DNA sequence: TGTGCCAGCAGTTTCCAGGGAGGGAACACCATATATTTT.

The chain links TRBV27 to TRBJ2-7, with D tentatively TRBD1 (6 bases). V lost 2 bases and J 2 bases, leaving 10 bases between the germline ends. The CDR3 is 14 amino acids. Germline CDR1 and CDR2: MNHEY and SMNVEV (reference sequence). CDR3 loop: CASSLGGGTYEQYF. The DNA of the CDR3 is TGTGCCAGCAGTTTAGGGGGCGGAACCTACGAGCAGTACTTC.

CDR3 sequence (DNA): TGTGCCAGCACCACTCGGCGGTCCAGCAACTCTAACTATGGCTACACCTTC. It specifies CASTTRRSSNSNYGYTF. The chain employs TRBV28 and TRBJ1-2, with D unclear. Germline loops: CDR1 MDHEN, CDR2 SYDVKM. The CDR3 loop spans 17 amino acids. Trimming took 7 bases from V and 0 from J, leaving 21 bases between them.

The rearrangement joins TRBV9 to TRBJ2-7; TRBD1 is a possible D gene (6 bases). In germline, CDR1 is SGDLS, CDR2 YYNGEE. Trimming took off 2 bases at V and 2 bases at J, with 8 bases between the two ends. This CDR3 has 13 amino acids. The CDR3 protein is CASSVDRTYEQYF. The CDR3 nucleotides are TGTGCCAGCAGCGTTGACAGGACCTACGAGCAGTACTTC.

The V and J genes are TRBV9 and TRBJ2-7; weak D call: TRBD2 (5 bases). Germline assignment: CDR1 SGDLS and CDR2 YYNGEE. The CDR3 consists of 14 residues. The V and J ends lost 1 base and 1 base respectively, with 9 bases between them. CDR3 loop: CASSVNPGSYEQYF. CDR3 bases: TGTGCCAGCAGCGTAAACCCGGGATCCTACGAGCAGTACTTC.

The chain combines TRBV7-2 with TRBJ1-1, with D maybe TRBD1 (5 bases). Germline-derived CDR1 and CDR2 are SGHTA and FQGNSA. V was shortened by 4 bases and J by 6 bases, with 12 bases between the two germline ends. This CDR3 is 13 amino acids long. The CDR3 DNA follows: TGTGCCAGCAGCTCTCGGGGGGGATCTGAAGCTTTCTTT. Its protein product is CASSSRGGSEAFF.

V gene TRBV4-1 combines with J gene TRBJ2-5, with 9 positions matching TRBD2. J lost 2 bases, V lost 1 base, and 11 bases had no gene match. The length of the CDR3 is 18 residues. Germline V lookup: CDR1 MGHRA, CDR2 YSYEKL. Written as DNA, the CDR3 is TGCGCCAGCAGCCAAGGTCTTCAGCCGGGACTAGCACAAGAGACCCAGTACTTC. As protein: CASSQGLQPGLAQETQYF.

V gene TRBV5-8 combines with J gene TRBJ1-2, with D possibly being TRBD1 (5 bases). V was clipped by 4 bases and J by 7 bases, with 14 bases between them. The CDR3 is 13 residues long. Germline values: CDR1 SGHTS, CDR2 YDEGEE. The CDR3 DNA follows: TGTGCCAGCAGCCCCCGGACATTCTCTGGCTACACCTTC. It is translated as CASSPRTFSGYTF. Full variable domain (outside the CDR3, taken from reference TRBV5-8 and TRBJ1-2): EAGVTQSPTHLIKTRGQQATLRCSPISGHTSVYWYQQALGLGLQFLLWYDEGEERNRGNFPPRFSGRQFPNYSSELNVNALELEDSALYLCASSPRTFSGYTFGSGTRLTVV.

This chain connects TRBV2 to TRBJ1-5; D gene uncertain. V shed 4 bases and J shed 7 bases, with 17 bases lying between them. The CDR3 is 15 residues long. Germline V lookup: CDR1 SNHLY, CDR2 FYNNEI. The CDR3 spells CASSGPSGFRQPQHF. The DNA for the CDR3 is TGTGCCAGCAGTGGTCCCTCGGGGTTTCGGCAGCCCCAGCATTTT.

V and J are TRBV6-5 and TRBJ2-1; possible D gene TRBD1, 6 bases. V lost 0 bases and J lost 2, with 11 bases in between. Germline-derived CDR1 and CDR2 are MNHEY and SVGAGI. The CDR3 has 16 amino acids. The CDR3 bases are TGTGCCAGCAGTTACTCTTACAGGGCGACCTACAATGAGCAGTTCTTC. It specifies CASSYSYRATYNEQFF.

The chain uses TRBV19 and TRBJ1-5; D gene uncertain. V dropped 5 bases and J dropped 3 bases, with 8 bases sitting between them. Germline V CDR1 and CDR2: LNHDA, SQIVND (reference sequence). CDR3 length: 13 amino acids. This chain's CDR3 is CASSSGNNQPQHF. The CDR3 bases are TGTGCCAGTAGTTCAGGAAACAATCAGCCCCAGCATTTT.

This chain connects TRBV6-5 to TRBJ1-1; possibly TRBD1 for D (5 bases). CDR3 length equals 13 residues. Trimming took off 2 bases at V and 1 base at J, with 5 bases between the two ends. Germline V CDR1 and CDR2: MNHEY, SVGAGI. DNA for the CDR3: TGTGCCAGCAGTTACGACAGGAACACTGAAGCTTTCTTT. Its translation is CASSYDRNTEAFF.

This clone has a single count. The V call is TRBV5-4, the J call TRBJ1-1; tentative D call: TRBD1 (6 bases). CDR3 length: 13 residues. V was cut by 9 bases and J by 4 bases, with 16 bases left in between. Germline CDR1 reads SGHNT; CDR2 reads YYREEE (reference sequence). The CDR3 region is CATRIQGATEAFF. The CDR3 nucleotides are TGTGCCACCAGGATACAGGGTGCCACTGAAGCTTTCTTT.